This T cell receptor beta chain was documented in a study of naive and memory T cell subsets. Study findings and constraints: Over 95% of naive TCR sequences appeared only once after error correction, unlike memory subsets. Naive repertoires, especially CD8, held a few larger clonotypes, possibly memory cells re-expressing CD45RA.

This clonotype was recorded many times. As yet, its antigen is unknown. There are 14 residues in the CDR3. V was pared by 10 bases and J by 7 bases, with 7 bases of the junction left unmatched. Germline V gene lookup returns CDR1 ENHRY and CDR2 SYGVKD. The beta constant-region primer was an equimolar mix of two oligonucleotides covering TRBC1 and TRBC2. Nested alpha and beta constant-region primers with the SP2 primer drove four PCR rounds on ligated cDNA. The cDNA 3' end received a ligated single-stranded oligonucleotide carrying the SP2 primer and a 12-nucleotide UMI. MiXCR was run by TCRdb on the UMI-ligation and nested PCR reads, yielding one entry per CDR3 protein. The sample lists roughly 150,000 distinct CDR3 sequences, under 25% occurring once.

The receptor comes from a human donor in good health. The specimen was naive CD4+ T cells from blood. The chain has TRBV10-3 and TRBJ2-1, with TRBD2 matching 13 bases. CDR3 sequence (DNA): TGTGCCACAGAACTAGCGGGAGGGGGAAATGAGCAGTTCTTC. Translated: CATELAGGGNEQFF.